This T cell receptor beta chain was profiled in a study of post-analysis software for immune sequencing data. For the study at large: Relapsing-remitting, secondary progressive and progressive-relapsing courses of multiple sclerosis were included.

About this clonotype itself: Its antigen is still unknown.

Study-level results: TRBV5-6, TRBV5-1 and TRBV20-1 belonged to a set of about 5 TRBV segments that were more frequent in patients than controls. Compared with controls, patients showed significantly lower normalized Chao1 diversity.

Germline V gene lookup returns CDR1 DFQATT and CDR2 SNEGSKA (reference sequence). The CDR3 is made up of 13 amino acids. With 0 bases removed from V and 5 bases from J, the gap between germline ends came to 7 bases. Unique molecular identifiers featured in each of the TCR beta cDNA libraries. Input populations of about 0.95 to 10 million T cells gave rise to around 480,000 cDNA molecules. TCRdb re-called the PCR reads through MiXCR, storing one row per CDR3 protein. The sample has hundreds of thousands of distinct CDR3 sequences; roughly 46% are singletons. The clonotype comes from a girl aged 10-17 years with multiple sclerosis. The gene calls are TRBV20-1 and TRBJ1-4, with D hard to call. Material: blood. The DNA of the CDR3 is TGCAGTGCTAGAGATGCCCAAAATGAAAAACTGTTTTTT. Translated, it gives CSARDAQNEKLFF.